This TCR beta chain was profiled in a study of T-cell memory formation after mild COVID-19. About this clonotype itself: Its specificity is not known.

TCRdb re-analysed the 5' RACE reads in MiXCR, keeping a single row per CDR3 protein. The sample has around 530,000 distinct CDR3 sequences; about a fifth are singletons. The study's findings and limits: While clones contracting from day 15 to 85 were balanced between CD4 and CD8, later expanders leaned CD4+. Contracting clones localized mainly to CM and EM when CD4+ and mainly to EMRA when CD8+.

The source is an adult woman who had mild COVID-19 (a few samples of this study predate the infection). Cell type and time point are not known. Sequenced input: PBMCs or a T cell subset sorted from them (not recorded which).

The CDR3 region has the DNA TGTGCCAGCAGCTTTTCTTCCTCGGGACTAGCGGGAGTGGCCGGGGAGCTGTTTTTT. Translated, it gives CASSFSSSGLAGVAGELFF. The chain has TRBV11-2 and TRBJ2-2; TRBD2 agrees at 14 bases. Germline-derived CDR1 and CDR2 are SGHAT and FQNNGV. J was trimmed by 6 bases and V by 3 bases; bases with no gene match: 12. The CDR3 is 19 amino acids.